This entry lists 21 T cell receptor beta chains sequenced from one sample in a study of OX40 agonist ivuxolimab in advanced cancers. Some clones are missing from TCRdb's copy, which holds only in-frame ones; the method was immunoSEQ multiplex PCR. Seen here are tens of thousands of clones, 92% observed once, and the top ten hold roughly 9%. The starting material was CD4+ or CD8+ T cells sorted from blood, obtained in a trial of the OX40 agonist ivuxolimab. Every receptor here comes from an adult with an advanced solid tumor such as melanoma, head and neck, liver or kidney cancer.

V gene TRBV27 combines with J gene TRBJ2-7, with D perhaps TRBD1 (5 bases). The CDR3 has 16 amino acids. Trimming pared 3 bases from V and 5 bases from J, leaving 20 bases between. Germline lookup yields CDR1 MNHEY and CDR2 SMNVEV (reference sequence). CDR3 nucleotides: TGTGCCAGCAGTTTCTCCACCCCGGACACAAACCACGAGCAGTACTTC. Encoded protein: CASSFSTPDTNHEQYF.

V and J are TRBV5-6 and TRBJ2-5; no definite D call. Germline V CDR1 and CDR2: SGHDT, YYEEEE. Trimming cost V 4 bases and J 5 bases, with 3 bases left between them. This CDR3 has 10 residues. The DNA for the CDR3 is TGTGCCAGCAGCGGGGAGACCCAGTACTTC. Its translation: CASSGETQYF.

This rearrangement joins TRBV6-5 to TRBJ2-1; TRBD1 matches at 8 bases. The length of the CDR3 is 16 residues. CDR1 is MNHEY, CDR2 SVGAGI, per germline. After removal of 3 bases from V and 0 bases from J, the junction contained 4 bases not matched to a gene. The CDR3 coding sequence is TGTGCCAGCAGTTATTCCGGGACAGGCTCCTACAATGAGCAGTTCTTC. The encoded protein is CASSYSGTGSYNEQFF.

The chain recombines TRBV7-9 with TRBJ2-7, with 10 bases aligning to TRBD1. The CDR3 spans 15 residues. Germline CDR1 SEHNR, CDR2 FQNEAQ (reference sequence). After removal of 4 bases from V and 3 bases from J, the junction contained 6 bases not matched to a gene. The CDR3 bases are TGTGCCAGCAGCTCAGAGGGACAGGGGATCTACGAGCAGTACTTC. This translates into CASSSEGQGIYEQYF.

The chain joins TRBV6-5 to TRBJ1-2; 9 positions agree with TRBD1. The CDR3 extends over 15 amino acids. Germline V gene data show CDR1 as MNHEY and CDR2 as SVGAGI. With V trimmed by 8 bases and J by 7 bases, 14 bases remained unmatched. Here the CDR3 DNA reads TGTGCCAGCGTAAGCCTCACAGGGGGCAAAGGTGGCTACACCTTC. Protein sequence: CASVSLTGGKGGYTF.

This clone was seen once. This chain connects TRBV6-1 to TRBJ2-1; D may be TRBD2 (6 bases). The germline gives CDR1 MNHNS, CDR2 SASEGT. The CDR3 totals 17 residues. Trimming left V 4 bases short and J 0 bases short, with 16 bases between. The CDR3 loop is CASSGRESTSSYNEQFF. The CDR3 nucleotides are TGTGCCAGCAGTGGGAGGGAATCTACGAGCTCCTACAATGAGCAGTTCTTC.

This chain connects TRBV4-3 to TRBJ1-1; D is uncertain. CDR3 length: 16 amino acids. Germline CDR1 and CDR2: LGHNA and YSLEER. V was shortened by 0 bases and J by 0 bases, with 11 bases between the two germline ends. The CDR3 nucleotides read TGCGCCAGCAGCCAAGAGGTAGGCCCTTTGAACACTGAAGCTTTCTTT. It specifies CASSQEVGPLNTEAFF.

The rearrangement links TRBV6-1 to TRBJ2-2, with D possibly being TRBD1 (6 bases). Deletions cut 3 bases from V and 3 bases from J, with 11 bases between. The CDR3 has 15 residues. Germline values: CDR1 MNHNS, CDR2 SASEGT. The CDR3 sequence: CASSDYRDHTGELFF. CDR3 bases: TGTGCCAGCAGTGATTACAGGGACCACACCGGGGAGCTGTTTTTT.

This chain joins TRBV7-6 and TRBJ2-3; D is uncertain. The CDR3 sequence is 15 residues long. Trimming removed 1 base from V and 2 bases from J, with 10 bases in between. Germline CDR1 and CDR2: SGHVS and FNYEAQ. The CDR3 region is CASSLELSFTDTQYF. The CDR3 DNA reads as TGTGCCAGCAGCTTAGAACTAAGCTTCACAGATACGCAGTATTTT.

The chain uses TRBV14 and TRBJ1-2; possibly TRBD1 for D (6 bases). The CDR3 has 13 amino acids. Germline loops: CDR1 SGHDN, CDR2 FVKESK. The germline V and J ends were trimmed by 6 bases and 7 bases, with 15 bases remaining between them. The CDR3 reads CASSPGVLGGYTF. The CDR3, as DNA: TGTGCCAGCAGTCCAGGGGTCCTGGGTGGCTACACCTTC.

The genes are TRBV19 and TRBJ1-5; possibly TRBD1 for D (5 bases). Germline V gives CDR1 LNHDA, CDR2 SQIVND (reference sequence). Trimming removed 7 bases from V and 6 bases from J, with 19 bases in between. This CDR3 is 15 amino acids long. The CDR3 sequence: CASTVVIGAGQPQHF. The CDR3 DNA reads TGTGCCAGTACAGTTGTGATAGGGGCGGGTCAGCCCCAGCATTTT.

V gene TRBV6-4 combines with J gene TRBJ2-1; 7 bases are shared with TRBD1. The V segment lost 5 bases and the J segment 1 base; nucleotides outside the gene matches: 14. The CDR3 totals 18 residues. Germline V CDR1 and CDR2: MRHNA, SNTAGT. CDR3 coding DNA: TGTGCCAGCAGTTCTACGACAGGGCTGCAATTGTCCTACAATGAGCAGTTCTTC. This encodes CASSSTTGLQLSYNEQFF.

The chain combines TRBV10-3 with TRBJ1-5; D not resolved. CDR3 length: 14 amino acids. Germline assignment: CDR1 ENHRY and CDR2 SYGVKD. Between the trimmed V and J ends, which lost 4 bases and 0 bases, there was a span of 7 bases. The CDR3 region has the DNA TGTGCCATCAGTGCGGGAGATAGCAATCAGCCCCAGCATTTT. This gives the protein CAISAGDSNQPQHF.

The chain couples TRBV7-8 to TRBJ2-5; TRBD1 agrees at 8 bases. The DNA end favors TRBJ2-7, so the J call may be wrong. The CDR3 spans 13 residues. From germline, CDR1 is SGHVS and CDR2 FQNEAQ. CDR3 residues: CASSRQGSYEQYF. As DNA, the CDR3 is TGTGCCAGCAGCCGACAGGGGAGCTACGAGCAGTACTTC.

The gene calls are TRBV13 and TRBJ1-2; possibly TRBD1 for D (6 bases). Germline loops: CDR1 PRHDT, CDR2 FYEKMQ (reference sequence). The CDR3 length is 15 residues. Deletions cut 2 bases from V and 4 bases from J, with 14 bases between. CDR3 region: CASSLYGQLGYGYTF. CDR3 sequence (DNA): TGTGCCAGCAGCTTATATGGACAGCTAGGCTATGGCTACACCTTC.

On this clone itself: Other DNA sequences in this specimen translate into the identical CDR3. The CDR3 coding sequence is TGTGCCAGCAGTGAAGAGACCCAGTACTTC. As protein: CASSEETQYF. The chain joins TRBV25-1 to TRBJ2-5, with D uncertain. This CDR3 has 10 residues. The ends were cut back, 2 bases at V and 5 bases at J, with 0 bases in the middle. CDR1 is MGHDK and CDR2 is SYGVNS in the germline V gene.

The chain uses TRBV15 and TRBJ1-1; the D is unclear. Trimming removed 2 bases at V and 3 bases at J, with 4 bases between. The germline V gene has CDR1 LNHNV and CDR2 YYDKDF (reference sequence). CDR3 size: 12 residues. CDR3 DNA: TGTGCCACCAGCAGATGGGACACTGAAGCTTTCTTT. Translating gives CATSRWDTEAFF.

In this sample, this clone turned up a few times. This chain connects TRBV19 to TRBJ1-1; a weak D match, TRBD1 (6 bases). Trimming removed 6 bases from V and 1 base from J, with 6 bases in between. There are 12 residues in the CDR3. Looked up from germline, CDR1 is LNHDA and CDR2 is SQIVND (reference sequence). The CDR3 here is CASRTGNTEAFF. CDR3 DNA: TGTGCCAGTAGGACAGGGAACACTGAAGCTTTCTTT.

The chain is built from TRBV29-1 and TRBJ2-1; 11 nucleotides align to TRBD1. Germline CDR1 SQVTM, CDR2 ANQGSEA. The CDR3 totals 15 residues. Unmatched junction bases numbered 12, after V lost 7 bases and J lost 7 bases. The CDR3 DNA follows: TGCAGCGCAGTAGGGGTCGGGACAGGGGGGAATGAGCAGTTCTTC. It specifies CSAVGVGTGGNEQFF.

The gene calls are TRBV14 and TRBJ1-6; D gene uncertain. V shed 2 bases and J shed 1 base, with 9 bases lying between them. Germline V gene lookup returns CDR1 SGHDN and CDR2 FVKESK. This CDR3 spans 16 amino acids. The CDR3 bases are TGTGCCAGCAGCCAATCTGGGTTTTCCTATAATTCACCCCTCCACTTT. Protein: CASSQSGFSYNSPLHF.

The CDR3 protein is CASSLYRENGYTF. CDR3 nucleotide sequence: TGCGCCAGCAGCTTGTACAGGGAGAATGGCTACACCTTC. V and J are TRBV5-1 and TRBJ1-2; D might be TRBD1 (6 bases). The V gene's germline CDR1 is SGHRS and CDR2 YFSETQ. The V and J ends lost 1 base and 6 bases respectively, with 10 bases between them. The CDR3 loop spans 13 amino acids.